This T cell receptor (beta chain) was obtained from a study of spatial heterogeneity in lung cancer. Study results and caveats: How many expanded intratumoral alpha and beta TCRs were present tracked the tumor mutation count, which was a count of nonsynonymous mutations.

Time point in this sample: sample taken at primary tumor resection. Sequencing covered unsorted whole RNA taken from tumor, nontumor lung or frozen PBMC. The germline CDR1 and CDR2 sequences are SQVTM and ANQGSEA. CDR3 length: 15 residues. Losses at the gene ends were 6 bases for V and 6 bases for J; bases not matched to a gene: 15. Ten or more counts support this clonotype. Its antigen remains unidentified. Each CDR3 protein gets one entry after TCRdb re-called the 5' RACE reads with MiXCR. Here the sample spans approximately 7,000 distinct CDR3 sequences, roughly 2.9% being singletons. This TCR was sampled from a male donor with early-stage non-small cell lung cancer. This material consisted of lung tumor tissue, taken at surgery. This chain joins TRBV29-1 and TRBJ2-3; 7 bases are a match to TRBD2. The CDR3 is CSVVDSQRGPDTQYF. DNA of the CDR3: TGCAGCGTCGTAGACAGTCAGCGGGGTCCGGATACGCAGTATTTT.